This T cell receptor beta chain was observed in a study of radiotherapy plus CTLA-4 blockade in lung cancer (dated by TCRdb to 2017 to 2018). Regarding the study in general: Among the enrolled patients, under 20% had an objective response, and about 30% reached disease control.

From the germline V gene (reference sequence), CDR1 is MNHEY and CDR2 is SMNVEV. Its CDR3 holds 16 amino acids, cysteine through phenylalanine. The retained sequence is limited to the CDR3, 48 bases, with the frame set at the first base. After removal of 5 bases from V and 4 bases from J, the junction retains 9 bases not matched to a gene. In this study, focal radiation therapy paired with CTLA-4 blockade (ipilimumab) was tested in patients who had chemo-refractory metastatic non-small-cell lung cancer. The library was built by means of the immunoSEQ multiplex PCR assay. Not all clones reach the TCRdb copy of this immuneACCESS table, which keeps in-frame sequences only. Checked studies attribute under half of the gap to unresolved V genes and leave the rest unexplained. The sample table contains about 80,000 clones; only one count was recorded for 84% of them. The ten biggest clones cover approximately 0.77% of the sample.

This clone was observed a few times. Its cognate antigen has yet to be identified. Base qualities were left out, and no much larger clone turns up one base away. General conclusions and limits of the study: Increased serum interferon-beta after radiation, together with early dynamic changes in blood T cell clones, were reported to be the strongest predictors of response. After treatment with radiotherapy and ipilimumab, TCR clones that originated in tumors expanded in peripheral blood.

The sequence was collected from a human donor with non-small cell lung cancer who had stable disease on radiotherapy plus ipilimumab. This chain joins TRBV27 to TRBJ2-3; TRBD2 agrees with 10 junctional bases. The material sequenced was peripheral blood, taken from a patient treated with radiotherapy plus ipilimumab. Read as DNA, the sequence is TGTGCCAGCAGTATACTAGCGGGGTTAAAACCAGATACGCAGTATTTT. This codes for CASSILAGLKPDTQYF.